This is a list of T cell receptor beta chains from one sample in a study of sequential checkpoint blockade in melanoma. Libraries were prepared by immunoSEQ multiplex PCR; TCRdb keeps only in-frame clonotypes and omits some of them. Of around 20,000 clones in the sample, more than 60% were seen once. The starting material was CD8+ T cells sorted from blood (inferred from file names), obtained from a patient given nivolumab and ipilimumab in sequence. The receptors shown here come from a human donor with melanoma. Each CDR3 is given with its conserved first and last residue. The D gene is left open where the match is weak. Not all rows give a size; the values are once, few, many and, for expanded clones, a class.

cdr3_nt cdr3_aa v_call cdr3_length clone_size d_call j_call
TGTGCCAGCAGCTTAGATGCGGAGGTCTACGAGCAGTACTTC CASSLDAEVYEQYF TRBV7-2 14 NA NA TRBJ2-7
TGTGCCAGCAGCTTCCCGACTAGCGGGTCTATAGGCGAGCAGTACTTC CASSFPTSGSIGEQYF TRBV7-9 16 NA TRBD2 TRBJ2-7
TGTGCCAGCGACCGATGGGGCATTGAGTTGGCTAACTATGGCTACACCTTC CASDRWGIELANYGYTF TRBV16 17 once NA TRBJ1-2
TGTGCCAGCAGCTCCGGGACAGCGGATAGCAATCAGCCCCAGCATTTT CASSSGTADSNQPQHF TRBV7-9 16 NA TRBD1 TRBJ1-5
TGTGCCAGCAGCTCCCAGGCGATGAACACTGAAGCTTTCTTT CASSSQAMNTEAFF TRBV7-9 14 NA NA TRBJ1-1
TGTGCCAGCAGGCACCGGGGAGAGGTCTACGAGCAGTACTTC CASRHRGEVYEQYF TRBV6-6 14 NA NA TRBJ2-7
TGTGCCAGCGGTGGAACTATCTACGAGCAGTACTTC CASGGTIYEQYF TRBV7-9 12 NA NA TRBJ2-7
TGTGCCAGCAGCCTACTAGCGGGAGAGGGCGAGCAGTACTTC CASSLLAGEGEQYF TRBV2 14 NA TRBD2 TRBJ2-7
TGTGCCAGCAGTGAAGAAATAGGGAGGAGGCCGATCCAAGAGACCCAGTACTTC CASSEEIGRRPIQETQYF TRBV6-1 18 NA NA TRBJ2-5
TGTGCCAGCAAACCAGGCACGGGAGCCGAGCAGTACTTC CASKPGTGAEQYF TRBV27 13 NA NA TRBJ2-7
TGTGCCAGCAGCGTAGGGACAGCCTACGAGCAGTACTTC CASSVGTAYEQYF TRBV5-6 13 NA TRBD1 TRBJ2-7
TGTGCCAGCAGCGTAGCAGGGACAGCATACTACGAGCAGTACTTC CASSVAGTAYYEQYF TRBV9 15 once TRBD1 TRBJ2-7
TGTGCCAGCAGTTTTGGCCTCAACACTGAAGCTTTCTTT CASSFGLNTEAFF TRBV27 13 NA NA TRBJ1-1
TGTGCCAGCAGGACAGGGGGCTATAACACTGAAGCTTTCTTT CASRTGGYNTEAFF TRBV6-5 14 NA TRBD1 TRBJ1-1
TGCGCCAGCAGTGAGGGACAGGACTACGAGCAGTACTTC CASSEGQDYEQYF TRBV10-1 13 few TRBD1 TRBJ2-7
TGTGCCAGCAGTTACGTACATTCAGATACGCAGTATTTT CASSYVHSDTQYF TRBV6-5 13 NA NA TRBJ2-3
TGTGCCAGCAGTTCCACAGGGTTCCCCTATGGCTACACCTTC CASSSTGFPYGYTF TRBV27 14 NA NA TRBJ1-2
TGTGCCAGCAGCCTCCGGCAGGGAATTGGCTACACCTTC CASSLRQGIGYTF TRBV7-9 13 NA NA TRBJ1-2
TGTGCCAGCAGTAGCGGGAGCACCGGGGAGCTGTTTTTT CASSSGSTGELFF TRBV6-4 13 NA TRBD2 TRBJ2-2
TGTGCCATCGACGACGGGGAGGCCGAGCAGTACTTC CAIDDGEAEQYF TRBV10-3 12 NA NA TRBJ2-7
TGTGCCAGCAGTGAAGGCGGGTGGGGTTTAGGGGAGCAGTACTTC CASSEGGWGLGEQYF TRBV2 15 NA NA TRBJ2-7
TGTGCCTGGGATAAACTAGGGGGCGCGTCTGAAGCTTTCTTT CAWDKLGGASEAFF TRBV30 14 NA TRBD1 TRBJ1-1
TGTGCCAGCAGCTTGGGTGACAGGGTCTATGGCTACACCTTC CASSLGDRVYGYTF TRBV7-9 14 NA TRBD1 TRBJ1-2
TGCGCCAGCACCTTCAGGGTTACGGTGAACACTGAAGCTTTCTTT CASTFRVTVNTEAFF TRBV23-1 15 NA NA TRBJ1-1
TGTGCCACCTTTTTTAACACCATATATTTT CATFFNTIYF TRBV28 10 NA NA TRBJ1-3
TGTGCCAGCAGCCCATTTGTCGGACAGGGAGTAAATCAGCCCCAGCATTTT CASSPFVGQGVNQPQHF TRBV7-8 17 NA TRBD1 TRBJ1-5
TGTGCCAGCAGCTTCGGTGGGACAGGGGACGAGCAGTACTTC CASSFGGTGDEQYF TRBV7-8 14 NA TRBD1 TRBJ2-7
TGTGCCAGCAGCAACCGGGACTACCCCCGGGAGCAGTACTTC CASSNRDYPREQYF TRBV5-6 14 NA TRBD2 TRBJ2-7
TGTGCCAGCAGCCTGGACAGGGGGGACTATGGCTACACCTTC CASSLDRGDYGYTF TRBV14 14 few TRBD1 TRBJ1-2
TGTGCCAGCAGTTTACTGGCGGGCAATCAGCCCCAGCATTTT CASSLLAGNQPQHF TRBV27 14 NA NA TRBJ1-5
TGTGCCAGCAGTTTAAGGGTGAATTGGACAGCTAATTTGGGACTAGATCCCTACGAGCAGTACTTC CASSLRVNWTANLGLDPYEQYF TRBV27 22 NA TRBD2 TRBJ2-7
TGTGCCACCAGTACGGACAGTTACCTAGGTCTGTTTTTT CATSTDSYLGLFF TRBV15 13 medium-sized NA TRBJ1-4
TGTGCCAGCAGCTTAGGCGATTACGAGCAGTACTTC CASSLGDYEQYF TRBV7-9 12 few NA TRBJ2-7
TGTGCCAGCGCCAGAGGGGAGGGCAATCAGCCCCAGCATTTT CASARGEGNQPQHF TRBV2 14 NA NA TRBJ1-5
TGTGCCAGCAGCCTCCATAGCGGCCGGGCCAACGTCCTGACTTTC CASSLHSGRANVLTF TRBV7-9 15 few NA TRBJ2-6
TGTGCCAGTATGCGGAGGGTCACTGAAGCTTTCTTT CASMRRVTEAFF TRBV19 12 NA NA TRBJ1-1
TGTGCCAGCAGCCCAGAGGACTCCTACGAGCAGTACTTC CASSPEDSYEQYF TRBV7-8 13 NA NA TRBJ2-7
TGTGCCAGCAGTTCTACCGGGACAGGGGGCTATGGCTACACCTTC CASSSTGTGGYGYTF TRBV28 15 NA TRBD1 TRBJ1-2